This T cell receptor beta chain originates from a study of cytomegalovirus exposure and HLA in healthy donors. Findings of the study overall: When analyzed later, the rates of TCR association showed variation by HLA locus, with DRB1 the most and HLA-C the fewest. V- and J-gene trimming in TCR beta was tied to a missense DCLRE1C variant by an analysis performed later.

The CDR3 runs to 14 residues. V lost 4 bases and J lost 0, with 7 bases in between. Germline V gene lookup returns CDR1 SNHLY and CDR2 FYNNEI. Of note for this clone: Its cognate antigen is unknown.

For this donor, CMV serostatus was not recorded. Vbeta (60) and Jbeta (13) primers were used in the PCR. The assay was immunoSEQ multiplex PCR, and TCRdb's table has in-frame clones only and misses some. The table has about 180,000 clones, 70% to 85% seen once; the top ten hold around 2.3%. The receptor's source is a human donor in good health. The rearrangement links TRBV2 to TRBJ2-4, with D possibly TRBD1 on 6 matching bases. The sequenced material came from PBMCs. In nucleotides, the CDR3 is TGTGCCAGCAGTGCAGGGGAAGCCAAAAACATTCAGTACTTC. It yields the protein CASSAGEAKNIQYF. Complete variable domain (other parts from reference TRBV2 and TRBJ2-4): EPEVTQTPSHQVTQMGQEVILRCVPISNHLYFYWYRQILGQKVEFLVSFYNNEISEKSEIFDDQFSVERPDGSNFTLKIRSTKLEDSAMYFCASSAGEAKNIQYFGAGTRLSVL.